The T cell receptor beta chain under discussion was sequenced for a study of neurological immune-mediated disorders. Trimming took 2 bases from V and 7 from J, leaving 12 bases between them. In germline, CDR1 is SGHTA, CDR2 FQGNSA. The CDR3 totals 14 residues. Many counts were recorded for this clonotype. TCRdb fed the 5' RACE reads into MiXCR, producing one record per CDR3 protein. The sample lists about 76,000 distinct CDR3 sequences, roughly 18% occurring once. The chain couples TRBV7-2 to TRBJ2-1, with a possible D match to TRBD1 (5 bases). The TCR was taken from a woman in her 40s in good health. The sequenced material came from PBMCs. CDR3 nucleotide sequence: TGTGCCAGCAGCTTACAGGGTACCCCTAATGAGCAGTTCTTC. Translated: CASSLQGTPNEQFF.